The 24 T cell receptor beta chains below all came from one sample that was sequenced in a study of blood T cell repertoires in COVID-19. Clones were sequenced by immunoSEQ multiplex PCR, and TCRdb holds only the in-frame ones, with some missing. The profile covers about 170,000 clones, with more than 75% appearing a single time and under 3% taken by the ten largest. The sequenced sample consisted of peripheral blood. The receptors originated from a woman of 80 years or more with COVID-19, enrolled during active disease.

The rearrangement joins TRBV5-1 to TRBJ2-2; 11 bases map to TRBD2. Germline CDR1 reads SGHRS; CDR2 reads YFSETQ. Trimming cost V 2 bases and J 5 bases; bases outside gene matches: 5. This CDR3 contains 16 residues. The CDR3: CASSLGTSGGTGELFF. The CDR3 DNA reads TGCGCCAGCAGCTTAGGAACTAGCGGGGGTACCGGGGAGCTGTTTTTT.

V usage is TRBV5-4 and J usage is TRBJ1-1; TRBD1 matches 10 bases. The V gene's germline CDR1 is SGHNT and CDR2 YYREEE (reference sequence). There are 15 residues in the CDR3. J lost 0 bases, V lost 4 bases, and 3 bases had no gene match. The CDR3 bases are TGTGCCAGCAGCAAGGACAGGGGGTTGAACACTGAAGCTTTCTTT. It specifies CASSKDRGLNTEAFF. The full variable domain, with the rest looked up from reference TRBV5-4 and TRBJ1-1, is ETGVTQSPTHLIKTRGQQVTLRCSSQSGHNTVSWYQQALGQGPQFIFQYYREEENGRGNFPPRFSGLQFPNYSSELNVNALELDDSALYLCASSKDRGLNTEAFFGQGTRLTVV.

This chain uses TRBV28 with TRBJ1-2, with 8 bases matching TRBD1. Germline CDR1 and CDR2: MDHEN and SYDVKM. V lost 2 bases, J lost 5 bases, and 4 bases stayed unmatched. This CDR3 has 14 residues. CDR3 DNA sequence: TGTGCCAGCAGTTTAGGCCAGGGGGCTTATGGCTACACCTTC. Encoded protein: CASSLGQGAYGYTF.

The CDR3 DNA follows: TGCAGCGTTGACGGGGAACCCTTTGGCTACACCTTC. Its translation: CSVDGEPFGYTF. This chain uses TRBV29-1 with TRBJ1-2, with D unresolved. The germline V and J ends were trimmed by 3 bases and 7 bases, with 12 bases remaining between them. Germline loops: CDR1 SQVTM, CDR2 ANQGSEA. This CDR3 region has 12 residues. The complete variable domain, with remaining parts taken from reference TRBV29-1 and TRBJ1-2, reads SAVISQKPSRDICQRGTSLTIQCQVDSQVTMMFWYRQQPGQSLTLIATANQGSEATYESGFVIDKFPISRPNLTFSTLTVSNMSPEDSSIYLCSVDGEPFGYTFGSGTRLTVV.

The CDR3 region has the DNA TGCGCCAGCAGCCCGGACAGTCTTAACTATGGCTACACCTTC. It translates to CASSPDSLNYGYTF. The rearrangement uses TRBV5-1 and TRBJ1-2; D perhaps matches TRBD1 (6 bases). Germline V gene lookup returns CDR1 SGHRS and CDR2 YFSETQ. The V and J ends lost 4 bases and 1 base respectively, with 11 bases between them. This CDR3 region has 14 residues.

V and J are TRBV11-2 and TRBJ2-1; TRBD1 matches at 7 bases. The CDR3 covers 17 residues. Trimming took 1 base from V and 0 from J; bases not matched to a gene: 6. CDR1 SGHAT and CDR2 FQNNGV come from the germline V gene. In nucleotides, the CDR3 is TGTGCCAGCAGCTTAGCGGACCGGGACAGCTCCTACAATGAGCAGTTCTTC. Its translation: CASSLADRDSSYNEQFF.

The rearrangement joins TRBV7-2 to TRBJ1-4; 8 nucleotides align to TRBD1. Germline CDR1 and CDR2: SGHTA and FQGNSA. V gave up 1 base and J gave up 2 bases; unmatched junction bases: 0. This CDR3 is 15 amino acids long. CDR3 nucleotide sequence: TGTGCCAGCAGCTTAGGACAGGGGACTAATGAAAAACTGTTTTTT. Encoded protein: CASSLGQGTNEKLFF.

The V gene is TRBV11-2, the J gene TRBJ2-7; TRBD2 matches 10 bases. V was pared by 4 bases and J by 2 bases, with 5 bases of the junction left unmatched. This CDR3 has 15 residues. Looked up from germline, CDR1 is SGHAT and CDR2 is FQNNGV. The CDR3 nucleotides are TGTGCCAGCAGCTGGGGGACTAGCGATGCCTACGAGCAGTACTTC. Its protein product is CASSWGTSDAYEQYF.

The rearrangement joins TRBV6-5 to TRBJ1-4; 7 positions match TRBD1. The CDR3 extends over 14 amino acids. In germline, CDR1 is MNHEY, CDR2 SVGAGI. J was trimmed by 4 bases and V by 5 bases; bases with no gene match: 4. The CDR3 DNA follows: TGTGCCAGCAGTACCCGACAGGGTAATGAAAAACTGTTTTTT. It codes for CASSTRQGNEKLFF.

V and J are TRBV12-5 and TRBJ2-3; 7 nucleotides line up with TRBD2. V gave up 7 bases and J gave up 4 bases; unmatched junction bases: 8. This CDR3 contains 14 residues. The germline V gene has CDR1 LGHNT and CDR2 FRNRAP. The CDR3 DNA sequence: TGTGCTAGTGCCTATCTGGGGAGGGCAGATACGCAGTATTTT. Protein product: CASAYLGRADTQYF.

This clone was recorded only once. In DNA form, the CDR3 reads TGCGCCAGCAGCTCCGGGACAGCCAACTATGGCTACACCTTC. This encodes CASSSGTANYGYTF. The chain uses TRBV4-3 and TRBJ1-2; 7 bases agree with TRBD1. V lost 5 bases to trimming and J lost 2 bases; unmatched junction nucleotides: 5. Looked up from germline, CDR1 is LGHNA and CDR2 is YSLEER. The CDR3 has 14 residues.

This CDR3 reads CASSLTSGRGNEQFF. Here the CDR3 DNA reads TGTGCCAGCAGCTTGACTAGCGGGAGGGGCAATGAGCAGTTCTTC. The rearrangement uses TRBV11-2 and TRBJ2-1; 14 nucleotides agree with TRBD2. The CDR3 contains 15 residues. V lost 3 bases, J lost 6 bases, and 1 base stayed unmatched. Germline CDR1 SGHAT, CDR2 FQNNGV.

Only one count was recorded for this clone. The chain combines TRBV5-4 with TRBJ1-2; possible D gene TRBD1, 5 bases. CDR1 and CDR2 (germline): SGHNT, YYREEE (reference sequence). The CDR3 runs to 11 residues. V was pared by 4 bases and J by 9 bases, with 10 bases between. In DNA form, the CDR3 reads TGTGCCAGCAGCACGACGGACAGCTACACCTTC. Amino acids: CASSTTDSYTF.

The rearrangement joins TRBV4-2 to TRBJ1-3; D is unresolved. Germline V gene lookup returns CDR1 LGHNA and CDR2 YNFKEQ. Trimming took off 0 bases at V and 7 bases at J, with 16 bases between the two ends. This CDR3 region has 16 residues. DNA for the CDR3: TGTGCCAGCAGCCAAGAGGTTTCGTCAAGAGCGAACACCATATATTTT. Protein: CASSQEVSSRANTIYF.

The J gene is TRBJ2-7, the V gene TRBV27; 8 bases match TRBD2. CDR1 MNHEY and CDR2 SMNVEV come from the germline V gene (reference sequence). Losses at the gene ends were 7 bases for V and 7 bases for J; bases not matched to a gene: 12. The CDR3 runs 14 residues. The CDR3 DNA reads as TGTGCCAGCAAGTCCTGGGCGGGAGGAGGTGAGCAGTACTTC. Protein product: CASKSWAGGGEQYF.

The V call is TRBV29-1, the J call TRBJ1-1; 7 positions agree with TRBD1. The V segment lost 4 bases and the J segment 1 base; nucleotides outside the gene matches: 3. CDR1 and CDR2 from the germline V gene are SQVTM and ANQGSEA. This CDR3 is 13 amino acids long. CDR3 in amino acids: CSVARQGNTEAFF. As DNA, the CDR3 is TGCAGCGTTGCCAGACAGGGGAACACTGAAGCTTTCTTT.

The chain employs TRBV19 and TRBJ2-3; no definite D call. The V gene's germline CDR1 is LNHDA and CDR2 SQIVND (reference sequence). V lost 4 bases to trimming and J lost 5 bases, with 10 bases between them. This CDR3 region has 13 residues. The CDR3 loop is CASSRVSGDTQYF. CDR3 coding DNA: TGTGCCAGTAGTAGGGTCTCGGGAGATACGCAGTATTTT.

The CDR3 nucleotides are TGTGCCAGCAGGGGGGGGCCGAACACTGAAGCTTTCTTT. Its protein is CASRGGPNTEAFF. The gene calls are TRBV6-5 and TRBJ1-1, with D tentatively TRBD1 (6 bases). CDR3 length: 13 amino acids. The germline CDR1 and CDR2 sequences are MNHEY and SVGAGI. V dropped 6 bases and J dropped 1 base, with 9 bases sitting between them.

The rearrangement links TRBV28 to TRBJ2-2, with D unclear. Germline V lookup: CDR1 MDHEN, CDR2 SYDVKM. The V and J ends lost 4 bases and 4 bases respectively, with 7 bases between them. This CDR3 has 13 residues. Here the CDR3 reads CASSSAPTGELFF. In DNA form, the CDR3 reads TGTGCCAGCAGTTCAGCGCCCACCGGGGAGCTGTTTTTT.

This chain uses TRBV7-3 with TRBJ2-2; 8 positions match TRBD1. Germline V gives CDR1 SGHTA, CDR2 FQGTGA. The V and J ends lost 4 bases and 5 bases, in that order; junction bases with no gene match: 9. This CDR3 comprises 16 residues. CDR3 sequence: CASSSSDRARTGELFF. The CDR3 DNA reads TGTGCCAGCAGCTCCTCGGACAGGGCGAGAACCGGGGAGCTGTTTTTT.

As to this clone: A much larger clone differs from this one at a single base, so this may be a read error. This specimen includes other DNA sequences encoding the same CDR3. This rearrangement joins TRBV4-2 to TRBJ2-7; TRBD2 aligns across 8 bases. Germline assignment: CDR1 LGHNA and CDR2 YNFKEQ. V lost 0 bases, J lost 1 base, and 2 bases stayed unmatched. This CDR3 has 15 residues. The CDR3 bases are TGTGCCAGCAGCCAAGAGCGGGAGGCGTCCTACGAGCAGTACTTC. Amino acid sequence: CASSQEREASYEQYF.

The chain links TRBV5-1 to TRBJ2-2, with TRBD1 identical over 8 bases. J was trimmed by 2 bases and V by 4 bases; bases with no gene match: 13. The CDR3 is 18 amino acids. The germline gives CDR1 SGHRS, CDR2 YFSETQ. The CDR3 DNA sequence: TGCGCCAGCAGCCCTATGGTTCCCGGGACAGGTAACACCGGGGAGCTGTTTTTT. Its protein is CASSPMVPGTGNTGELFF.

There are a few counts of this clone. This sequence joins TRBV15 and TRBJ1-5; no definite D call. CDR3 length: 16 residues. The germline V and J ends were trimmed by 0 bases and 0 bases, with 9 bases remaining between them. The germline gives CDR1 LNHNV, CDR2 YYDKDF (reference sequence). In nucleotides, the CDR3 is TGTGCCACCAGCAGAGAGTTAGCATATAGCAATCAGCCCCAGCATTTT. The encoded protein is CATSRELAYSNQPQHF.

In its sample, this clone was seen a few times. The chain couples TRBV3-1 (or the pseudogene TRBV3-2) to TRBJ1-2; possibly TRBD1 for D (6 bases). V was shortened by 2 bases and J by 0 bases, with 13 bases between the two germline ends. Per the germline V gene, CDR1 is LGHDT and CDR2 is YNNKEL (reference sequence). The CDR3 is 16 residues long. The CDR3 nucleotides read TGTGCCAGCAGCCAATCCCGGACAGTCACTAACTATGGCTACACCTTC. Its protein product is CASSQSRTVTNYGYTF.